Presented here are 21 T cell receptor beta chains from one specimen sequenced in a study of lymphopenia after photon versus proton radiotherapy (dated by TCRdb to between 2017 and 2020). Library construction relied on the immunoSEQ multiplex PCR assay. This is the immuneACCESS table as TCRdb keeps it, with only in-frame sequences that have V and J called. A part of the clones is gone; compared with another copy, unresolved V genes explain less than half, and the rest is unexplained. The sample data list tens of thousands of clones, and 92% of these were observed just once. In total, the top ten clones hold about 20% of the sample. The specimen was peripheral blood, collected from a patient treated with photon-based radiotherapy. Every receptor here comes from a woman aged 35 to 49 with cholangiocarcinoma.

V is TRBV19 and J is TRBJ1-3; D remains unclear. CDR3 length equals 17 residues. Trimming left V 0 bases short and J 0 bases short, with 12 bases between. CDR1 is LNHDA and CDR2 is SQIVND in the germline V gene (reference sequence). The CDR3 nucleotides are TGTGCCAGTAGTATAGATCGTTGGCGACTCTCTGGAAACACCATATATTTT. It codes for CASSIDRWRLSGNTIYF.

The chain recombines TRBV30 with TRBJ1-1; D is unclear. Per germline, CDR1 GTSNPN and CDR2 SVGIG (reference sequence). With 2 bases removed from V and 2 bases from J, the gap between germline ends came to 9 bases. The CDR3 extends over 13 amino acids. The CDR3 loop reads CAWSRLGNTEAFF. CDR3 DNA sequence: TGTGCCTGGAGTAGGCTGGGAAACACTGAAGCTTTCTTT.

This clone was seen once. This sequence joins TRBV6-1 and TRBJ1-1; 12 bases agree with TRBD1. The CDR3 has 15 amino acids. The germline V gene has CDR1 MNHNS and CDR2 SASEGT. V lost 6 bases to trimming and J lost 5 bases; unmatched junction nucleotides: 7. DNA for the CDR3: TGTGCCAGCAGGGACCGGGACAGGGGGCTAACTGAAGCTTTCTTT. This sequence encodes CASRDRDRGLTEAFF.

The chain carries TRBV27 and TRBJ2-7, with D unclear. The CDR3 sequence is 11 residues long. CDR1 and CDR2 from the germline V gene are MNHEY and SMNVEV (reference sequence). Trimming took 5 bases from V and 4 from J, leaving 6 bases between them. CDR3 in DNA: TGTGCCAGCAGTATGGGTTACGAGCAGTACTTC. It translates to CASSMGYEQYF.

The chain uses TRBV6-1 and TRBJ2-3; 7 bases fit TRBD2. Germline-derived CDR1 and CDR2 are MNHNS and SASEGT. The CDR3 covers 12 residues. The CDR3 loop reads CGTSGDTDTQYF. The DNA of the CDR3 is TGTGGGACGAGCGGGGACACAGATACGCAGTATTTT.

A few counts support this clone. The genes are TRBV11-2 and TRBJ2-3; D perhaps matches TRBD2 (6 bases). The CDR3 consists of 14 residues. V lost 5 bases, J lost 3 bases, and 12 bases lay in between. CDR1 and CDR2 (germline): SGHAT, FQNNGV. CDR3 nucleotides: TGTGCCAGCAGCCACCGGGGGAGGACAGATACGCAGTATTTT. It encodes CASSHRGRTDTQYF.

This chain uses TRBV27 with TRBJ1-1; TRBD1 is a possible D gene (5 bases). Per germline, CDR1 MNHEY and CDR2 SMNVEV (reference sequence). The CDR3 runs to 14 residues. V lost 8 bases, J lost 2 bases, and 15 bases lay in between. This CDR3 reads CASSGLGLNTEAFF. The CDR3 nucleotides are TGTGCCAGCTCGGGACTCGGACTAAACACTGAAGCTTTCTTT.

The V gene is TRBV4-2, the J gene TRBJ1-1, with D tentatively TRBD1 (5 bases). V lost 3 bases, J lost 5 bases, and 10 bases lay in between. CDR3 length equals 13 residues. Germline V gene sequence: CDR1 LGHNA, CDR2 YNFKEQ. CDR3 amino acids: CASSHDKGTEAFF. The CDR3 coding sequence is TGTGCCAGCAGCCACGATAAGGGGACTGAAGCTTTCTTT.

V gene TRBV6-6 combines with J gene TRBJ2-2; D gene unclear. Germline V gene sequence: CDR1 MNHNY, CDR2 SVGAGI (reference sequence). The CDR3 contains 16 residues. Trimming removed 4 bases from V and 5 bases from J, with 17 bases in between. This CDR3 is CASSSVLTMRTGELFF. The DNA for the CDR3 is TGTGCCAGCAGTTCAGTTTTAACGATGAGAACCGGGGAGCTGTTTTTT.

J is TRBJ1-4 and V is TRBV19; no firm D call. The V and J ends lost 4 bases and 7 bases respectively, with 13 bases between them. The CDR3 contains 14 residues. CDR1 and CDR2 from the germline V gene are LNHDA and SQIVND (reference sequence). CDR3 residues: CASSNGGEFEKLFF. The CDR3 nucleotides read TGTGCCAGTAGTAACGGTGGGGAGTTTGAAAAACTGTTTTTT. The variable domain in full, with the rest retrieved from reference TRBV19 and TRBJ1-4, is DGGITQSPKYLFRKEGQNVTLSCEQNLNHDAMYWYRQDPGQGLRLIYYSQIVNDFQKGDIAEGYSVSREKKESFPLTVTSAQKNPTAFYLCASSNGGEFEKLFFGSGTQLSVL.

The chain carries TRBV28 and TRBJ1-2; D gene unclear. With 6 bases removed from V and 7 bases from J, the gap between germline ends came to 18 bases. The germline gives CDR1 MDHEN, CDR2 SYDVKM. The CDR3 is 14 amino acids. CDR3 sequence: CASSLPPRAGGYTF. CDR3 bases: TGTGCCAGCAGCCTTCCTCCTAGGGCCGGTGGCTACACCTTC.

The rearrangement joins TRBV5-1 to TRBJ2-7; D possibly corresponds to TRBD1 (5 bases). Trimming cost V 7 bases and J 3 bases, with 20 bases left between them. The CDR3 has 15 residues. Germline values: CDR1 SGHRS, CDR2 YFSETQ. The CDR3, as DNA: TGCGCCAGCCGTCCGGATGCCGACAGTGTCTACGAGCAGTACTTC. This sequence encodes CASRPDADSVYEQYF.

The chain recombines TRBV5-4 with TRBJ2-2; TRBD2 is a possible D gene (6 bases). The CDR3 is made up of 13 amino acids. The germline CDR1 and CDR2 sequences are SGHNT and YYREEE (reference sequence). The ends were cut back, 8 bases at V and 5 bases at J, with 13 bases in the middle. The CDR3 region has the DNA TGTGCCAGTTTCGCTAGCGAGACCGGGGAGCTGTTTTTT. This translates into CASFASETGELFF.

This chain links TRBV10-3 with TRBJ2-7; D is perhaps TRBD1 or TRBD2 (5 bases each). V shed 7 bases and J shed 4 bases, with 17 bases lying between them. The V gene's germline CDR1 is ENHRY and CDR2 SYGVKD. The CDR3 covers 14 residues. The DNA for the CDR3 is TGTGCCATCAATCGAGGGGACCAACCATACGAGCAGTACTTC. Its translation is CAINRGDQPYEQYF.

The chain is built from TRBV10-3 and TRBJ2-7; D may correspond to TRBD1 or TRBD2 (6 bases each). V dropped 10 bases and J dropped 0 bases, with 25 bases sitting between them. The CDR3 covers 17 residues. CDR1 and CDR2 (germline): ENHRY, SYGVKD. CDR3 in amino acids: CATTGRTGARSSYEQYF. The CDR3 coding sequence is TGTGCCACGACCGGACGGACGGGGGCCCGGAGCTCCTACGAGCAGTACTTC.

This chain connects TRBV30 to TRBJ2-6, with TRBD1 matching over 9 bases. V dropped 7 bases and J dropped 1; count of bases not matched to a gene: 14. This CDR3 has 18 amino acids. Germline V lookup: CDR1 GTSNPN, CDR2 SVGIG (reference sequence). Here the CDR3 DNA reads TGTGCCTCCACGGGACAGGGCAGAAGCCCATCTGGGGCCAACGTCCTGACTTTC. Translating it yields CASTGQGRSPSGANVLTF.

This clone was recorded once. This chain connects TRBV7-2 to TRBJ2-7; D is possibly TRBD1 (5 bases). The CDR3 sequence is 17 residues long. The germline gives CDR1 SGHTA, CDR2 FQGNSA. V lost 1 base to trimming and J lost 3 bases, with 19 bases between them. In nucleotides, the CDR3 is TGTGCCAGCAGCTTAGTGCAGGGCAGACTGGGCGGCTACGAGCAGTACTTC. Protein sequence: CASSLVQGRLGGYEQYF.

The chain uses TRBV5-1 and TRBJ2-5; 12 nucleotides align to TRBD1. This CDR3 comprises 18 residues. The germline V gene has CDR1 SGHRS and CDR2 YFSETQ. The J segment lost 4 bases and the V segment lost 7 bases, leaving 17 bases of the junction unmatched. CDR3 coding DNA: TGCGCCAGCTGGGGACAGGGGGCTACGCGGGAAGGTGGAGAGACCCAGTACTTC. Its protein product is CASWGQGATREGGETQYF.

The genes are TRBV6-1 and TRBJ1-5; D may be TRBD1 (6 bases). CDR3 length: 16 amino acids. The V end lost 2 bases, the J end lost 2 bases, and 13 bases lay between the germline ends. Germline CDR1 and CDR2: MNHNS and SASEGT. CDR3 region: CASSETYRAGNQPQHF. For the CDR3, the DNA is TGTGCCAGCAGTGAAACTTACAGGGCCGGCAATCAGCCCCAGCATTTT.

V is TRBV14 and J is TRBJ2-1, with D hard to call. The CDR3 contains 13 residues. Germline assignment: CDR1 SGHDN and CDR2 FVKESK. Trimming took 4 bases from V and 9 from J, leaving 13 bases between them. CDR3 sequence (DNA): TGTGCCAGCAGCCCAGGCCCGTATCCTGAGCAGTTCTTC. This codes for CASSPGPYPEQFF.

V and J are TRBV15 and TRBJ1-5; 9 bases fit TRBD1. V was pared by 2 bases and J by 5 bases, with 10 bases of the junction left unmatched. Germline V gene data show CDR1 as LNHNV and CDR2 as YYDKDF (reference sequence). The CDR3 consists of 17 residues. CDR3 sequence (DNA): TGTGCCACCAGCAGACCTGGAGACAGGGGGAACGATCAGCCCCAGCATTTT. Protein: CATSRPGDRGNDQPQHF.